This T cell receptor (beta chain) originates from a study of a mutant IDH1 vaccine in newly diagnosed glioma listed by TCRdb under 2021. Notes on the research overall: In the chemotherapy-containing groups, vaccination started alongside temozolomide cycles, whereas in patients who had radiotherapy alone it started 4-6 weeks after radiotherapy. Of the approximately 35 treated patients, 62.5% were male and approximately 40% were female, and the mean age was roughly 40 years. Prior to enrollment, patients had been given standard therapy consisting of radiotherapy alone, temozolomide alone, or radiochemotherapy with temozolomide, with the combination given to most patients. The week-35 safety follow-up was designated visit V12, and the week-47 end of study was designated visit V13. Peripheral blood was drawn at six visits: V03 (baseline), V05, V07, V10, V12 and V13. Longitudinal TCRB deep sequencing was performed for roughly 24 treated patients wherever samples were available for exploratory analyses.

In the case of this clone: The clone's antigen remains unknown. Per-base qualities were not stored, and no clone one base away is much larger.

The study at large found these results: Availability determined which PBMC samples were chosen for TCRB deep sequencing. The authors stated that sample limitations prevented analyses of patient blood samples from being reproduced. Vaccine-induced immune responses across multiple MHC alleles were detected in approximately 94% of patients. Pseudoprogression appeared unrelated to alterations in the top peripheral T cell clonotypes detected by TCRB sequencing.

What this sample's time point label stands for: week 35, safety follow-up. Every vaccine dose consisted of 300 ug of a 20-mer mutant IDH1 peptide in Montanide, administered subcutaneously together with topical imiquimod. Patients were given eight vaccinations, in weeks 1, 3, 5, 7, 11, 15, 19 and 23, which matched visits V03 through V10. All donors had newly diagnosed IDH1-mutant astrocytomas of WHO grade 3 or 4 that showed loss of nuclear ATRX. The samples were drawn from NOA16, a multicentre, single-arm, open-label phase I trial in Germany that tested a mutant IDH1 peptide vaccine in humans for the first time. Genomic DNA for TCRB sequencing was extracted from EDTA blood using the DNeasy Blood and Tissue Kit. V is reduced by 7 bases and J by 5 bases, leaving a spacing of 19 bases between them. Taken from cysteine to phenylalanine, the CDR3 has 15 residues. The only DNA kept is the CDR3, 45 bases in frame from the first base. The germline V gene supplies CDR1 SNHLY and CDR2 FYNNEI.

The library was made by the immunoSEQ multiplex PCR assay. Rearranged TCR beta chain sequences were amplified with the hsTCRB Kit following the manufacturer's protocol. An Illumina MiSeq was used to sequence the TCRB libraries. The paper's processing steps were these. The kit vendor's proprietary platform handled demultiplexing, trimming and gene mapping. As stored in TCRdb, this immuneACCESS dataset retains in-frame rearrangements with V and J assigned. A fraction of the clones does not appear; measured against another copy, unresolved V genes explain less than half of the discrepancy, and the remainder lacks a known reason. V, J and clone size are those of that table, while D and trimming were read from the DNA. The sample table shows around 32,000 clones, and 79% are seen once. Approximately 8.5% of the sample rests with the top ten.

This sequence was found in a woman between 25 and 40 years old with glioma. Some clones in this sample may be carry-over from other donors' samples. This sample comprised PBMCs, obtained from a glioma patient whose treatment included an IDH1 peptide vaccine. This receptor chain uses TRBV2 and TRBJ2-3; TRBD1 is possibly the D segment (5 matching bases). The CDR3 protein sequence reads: CASTTIPDGQDTQYF. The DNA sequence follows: TGTGCCAGCACCACAATACCGGACGGACAAGATACGCAGTATTTT.